These 11 T cell receptor beta chains originate from one sample sequenced in a study of beta chain features in type 1 diabetes. Every bit of the isolated RNA underwent reverse transcription, so sequencing read expressed TCRB transcripts. Some clones are missing from TCRdb's copy, which holds only in-frame ones; the method was immunoSEQ multiplex PCR. Here the sample spans 430,000 or so clones, approximately 10% being singletons. Material for sequencing was naive CD4+ T cells from blood. All receptors come from a young woman in good health.

The chain joins TRBV28 to TRBJ1-1; D remains unclear. Looked up from germline, CDR1 is MDHEN and CDR2 is SYDVKM. V lost 6 bases to trimming and J lost 4 bases, with 9 bases between them. The CDR3 extends over 12 amino acids. The chain's CDR3 is CASSPGPTEAFF. CDR3 nucleotide sequence: TGTGCCAGCAGCCCAGGACCCACTGAAGCTTTCTTT. Full variable domain (outside the CDR3, taken from reference TRBV28 and TRBJ1-1): DVKVTQSSRYLVKRTGEKVFLECVQDMDHENMFWYRQDPGLGLRLIYFSYDVKMKEKGDIPEGYSVSREKKERFSLILESASTNQTSMYLCASSPGPTEAFFGQGTRLTVV.

In its sample, this clone was seen once. The gene calls are TRBV5-4 and TRBJ2-1; the D is unclear. This CDR3 is 12 amino acids long. The V gene's germline CDR1 is SGHNT and CDR2 YYREEE (reference sequence). Trimming removed 0 bases at V and 9 bases at J, with 7 bases between. The CDR3 sequence: CASSLDRIEQFF. CDR3 coding DNA: TGTGCCAGCAGCTTGGATCGTATTGAGCAGTTCTTC. The full variable domain, rest sourced from reference TRBV5-4 and TRBJ2-1, is ETGVTQSPTHLIKTRGQQVTLRCSSQSGHNTVSWYQQALGQGPQFIFQYYREEENGRGNFPPRFSGLQFPNYSSELNVNALELDDSALYLCASSLDRIEQFFGPGTRLTVL.

The chain employs TRBV14 and TRBJ2-5, with D tentatively TRBD2 (7 bases). The CDR3 covers 13 residues. Trimming pared 6 bases from V and 8 bases from J, leaving 16 bases between. Germline CDR1 and CDR2: SGHDN and FVKESK. CDR3 sequence (DNA): TGTGCCAGCAGGATAACATCGGGGGGCACCCAGTACTTC. Protein: CASRITSGGTQYF. Full variable domain (missing parts from reference TRBV14 and TRBJ2-5): EAGVTQFPSHSVIEKGQTVTLRCDPISGHDNLYWYRRVMGKEIKFLLHFVKESKQDESGMPNNRFLAERTGGTYSTLKVQPAELEDSGVYFCASRITSGGTQYFGPGTRLLVL.

This clone has just a few counts. The J gene is TRBJ1-2, the V gene TRBV2; D is undetermined. V lost 8 bases and J lost 2, with 15 bases in between. This CDR3 is 14 amino acids long. Looked up from germline, CDR1 is SNHLY and CDR2 is FYNNEI. CDR3 bases: TGTGCCAGCCTGCGGGCTACTTCGAACTATGGCTACACCTTC. Translated, it gives CASLRATSNYGYTF.

For this clone: Other nucleotide sequences from this sample produce the same CDR3. This chain connects TRBV29-1 to TRBJ2-1, with a possible D match to TRBD1 (6 bases). In germline, CDR1 is SQVTM, CDR2 ANQGSEA. V was trimmed by 4 bases and J by 3 bases, leaving 10 bases between them. This CDR3 is built from 13 residues. CDR3 region: CSVGGLIYNEQFF. DNA for the CDR3: TGCAGCGTTGGGGGGCTGATCTACAATGAGCAGTTCTTC.

The chain has TRBV9 and TRBJ2-5; 9 nucleotides align to TRBD2. Trimming cost V 6 bases and J 5 bases; bases outside gene matches: 5. This CDR3 spans 13 amino acids. The germline V gene encodes CDR1 SGDLS and CDR2 YYNGEE. Written as DNA, the CDR3 is TGTGCCAGCACCGGACTAGCGAGCGAGACCCAGTACTTC. Its protein product is CASTGLASETQYF.

The chain couples TRBV7-9 to TRBJ2-2, with 7 bases fitting TRBD1. Germline-derived CDR1 and CDR2 are SEHNR and FQNEAQ (reference sequence). The CDR3 totals 14 residues. Germline trimming cut 4 bases from V and 5 bases from J; bases unmatched to any gene: 4. CDR3 loop: CASSSGTATGELFF. The CDR3 bases are TGTGCCAGCAGCTCGGGGACAGCGACCGGGGAGCTGTTTTTT.

This clone was picked up a small number of times. The chain joins TRBV2 to TRBJ2-1, with D possibly being TRBD2 (6 bases). Germline V gives CDR1 SNHLY, CDR2 FYNNEI. The CDR3 spans 16 residues. The V gene lost 8 bases and the J gene lost 2 bases, with 19 bases spanning the gap. In DNA, the CDR3 is TGTGCCAGCTCCAGCTCAAGCGGGCTAACCTACAATGAGCAGTTCTTC. This gives the protein CASSSSSGLTYNEQFF.

V is TRBV9 and J is TRBJ1-1, with D unresolved. Germline lookup yields CDR1 SGDLS and CDR2 YYNGEE. The CDR3 is made up of 14 amino acids. V dropped 0 bases and J dropped 5 bases, with 11 bases sitting between them. The CDR3 spells CASSVDGVRTEAFF. The CDR3 DNA reads as TGTGCCAGCAGCGTAGATGGGGTGAGGACTGAAGCTTTCTTT. Supplemented by reference TRBV9 and TRBJ1-1, the full variable domain reads DSGVTQTPKHLITATGQRVTLRCSPRSGDLSVYWYQQSLDQGLQFLIQYYNGEERAKGNILERFSAQQFPDLHSELNLSSLELGDSALYFCASSVDGVRTEAFFGQGTRLTVV.

The chain uses TRBV5-1 and TRBJ2-1, with 10 bases that match TRBD2. This CDR3 region has 16 residues. Germline assignment: CDR1 SGHRS and CDR2 YFSETQ. V lost 5 bases and J lost 5; bases outside the gene matches: 10. The DNA of the CDR3 is TGCGCCAGCAGACGAAGAGCGGGAGGGCCCGACAATGAGCAGTTCTTC. As protein: CASRRRAGGPDNEQFF.

This clone has only a few counts. This chain joins TRBV14 and TRBJ2-5; 7 bases line up with TRBD2. Germline V gene data show CDR1 as SGHDN and CDR2 as FVKESK. The CDR3 has 16 residues. V lost 4 bases and J lost 4; bases outside the gene matches: 12. The DNA for the CDR3 is TGTGCCAGCAGCCCGACTGGCGGGAGTTCCTCAGAGACCCAGTACTTC. Its protein product is CASSPTGGSSSETQYF. Variable domain in full (rest from reference TRBV14 and TRBJ2-5): EAGVTQFPSHSVIEKGQTVTLRCDPISGHDNLYWYRRVMGKEIKFLLHFVKESKQDESGMPNNRFLAERTGGTYSTLKVQPAELEDSGVYFCASSPTGGSSSETQYFGPGTRLLVL.